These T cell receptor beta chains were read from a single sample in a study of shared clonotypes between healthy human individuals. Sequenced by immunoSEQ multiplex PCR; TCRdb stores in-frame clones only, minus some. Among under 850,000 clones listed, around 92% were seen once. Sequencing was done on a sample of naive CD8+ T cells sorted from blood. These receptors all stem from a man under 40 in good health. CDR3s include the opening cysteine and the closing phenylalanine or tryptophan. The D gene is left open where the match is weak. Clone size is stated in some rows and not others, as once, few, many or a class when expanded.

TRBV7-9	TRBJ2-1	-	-	TGTGCCAGCAGCCTCTCTCTTGGCGGCTATAACAATGAGCAGTTCTTC	CASSLSLGGYNNEQFF
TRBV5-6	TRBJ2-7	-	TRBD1	TGTGCCAGCAGAATCCGGGACAGGACCTCCTACGAGCAGTACTTC	CASRIRDRTSYEQYF
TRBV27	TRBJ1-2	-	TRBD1	TGTGCCAGCAGTTTGGGGACAGGGGGCGAATTGGACTATGGCTACACCTTC	CASSLGTGGELDYGYTF
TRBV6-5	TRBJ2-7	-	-	TGTGCCAGCAGCCTGGCCATCCGCTACGAGCAGTACTTC	CASSLAIRYEQYF
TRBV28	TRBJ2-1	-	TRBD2	TGTGCCAGCAGTTTTTATCCCACGGCTAGCGGGGCGGGGAATGAGCAGTTCTTC	CASSFYPTASGAGNEQFF
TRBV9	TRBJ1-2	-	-	TGTGCCAGCAGCGTAGCCCCGGATCAGAGGCTGGATGGCTACACCTTC	CASSVAPDQRLDGYTF
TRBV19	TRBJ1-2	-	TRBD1	TGTGCCACCAGGGGGACAGTAGGATCTAACTATGGCTACACCTTC	CATRGTVGSNYGYTF
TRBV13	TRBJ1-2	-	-	TGTGCCAGCAGCTTAGGACAGGGAAGTTATGGCTACACCTTC	CASSLGQGSYGYTF
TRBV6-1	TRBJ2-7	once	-	TGTGCCAGCAGTCACCGCGCTACGGGTTACGAGCAGTACTTC	CASSHRATGYEQYF
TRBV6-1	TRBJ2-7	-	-	TGTGCCAGCAGGGTTTGGAACGAGCAGTACTTC	CASRVWNEQYF
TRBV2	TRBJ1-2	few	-	TGTGCCAGCAGGATTCCGGGACAACCGATTTGGGGCTACACCTTC	CASRIPGQPIWGYTF
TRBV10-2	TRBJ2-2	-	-	TGCGCCAGCCCAGGGGTTGGCGGGGAGCTGTTTTTT	CASPGVGGELFF
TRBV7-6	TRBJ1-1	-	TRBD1	TGTGCCAGCAGCTCCGACAGGGTGTCTGAAGCTTTCTTT	CASSSDRVSEAFF
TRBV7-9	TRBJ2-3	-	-	TGTGCCAGCAGCCCGAGGGCCTCCGGGGGAGATACGCAGTATTTT	CASSPRASGGDTQYF
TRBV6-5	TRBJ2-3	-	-	TGTGCCAGCAGTTACTCCGCCAGCGGAGATACGCAGTATTTT	CASSYSASGDTQYF
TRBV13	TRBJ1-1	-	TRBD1	TGTGCCAGCAGCTTATGGTCAGGGGGCCTGAACACTGAAGCTTTCTTT	CASSLWSGGLNTEAFF
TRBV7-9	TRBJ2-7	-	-	TGTGCCAGCAGCCCCGCGGCACAGAGCAGCTACGAGCAGTACTTC	CASSPAAQSSYEQYF
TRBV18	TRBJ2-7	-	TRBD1	TGTGCCAGCTCACCAGCGGGACAGGGGATTGAGGAGCAGTACTTC	CASSPAGQGIEEQYF
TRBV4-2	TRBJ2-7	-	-	TGTGCCAGCAGCCCAGAATTCGACTCCTACGAGCAGTACTTC	CASSPEFDSYEQYF
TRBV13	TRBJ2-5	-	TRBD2	TGTGCCAGCAGCCCGAAGCGGGAGGAAGAGACCCAGTACTTC	CASSPKREEETQYF
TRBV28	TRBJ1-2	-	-	TGTGCCAGCAGTTTATCGGGGGGGCTCGGCTACACCTTC	CASSLSGGLGYTF
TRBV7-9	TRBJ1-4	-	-	TGTGCCAGCAGCCATTGGACGGAGGGTGAAAAACTGTTTTTT	CASSHWTEGEKLFF
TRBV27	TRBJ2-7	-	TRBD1	TGTGCCAGCAGTTGGACAGGGGCGCGCGAGCAGTACTTC	CASSWTGAREQYF
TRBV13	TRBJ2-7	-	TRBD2	TGTGCCAGCAGCTTATTGGGACTAGCGGGTGAGCAGTACTTC	CASSLLGLAGEQYF
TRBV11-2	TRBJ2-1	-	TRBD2	TGTGCCAGCAGCCCCCTCGGGGGGTCCTACAATGAGCAGTTCTTC	CASSPLGGSYNEQFF
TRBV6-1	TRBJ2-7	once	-	TGTGCCAGCAGTGGCCGTAGCGGAATCTCCTACGAGCAGTACTTC	CASSGRSGISYEQYF
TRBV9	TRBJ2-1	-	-	TGTGCCAGCAGCCCAGAGGGACGGCCCAAACACAATGAGCAGTTCTTC	CASSPEGRPKHNEQFF
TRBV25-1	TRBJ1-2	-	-	TGTGCCAGCAGTGCTTACTATGGCTACACCTTC	CASSAYYGYTF
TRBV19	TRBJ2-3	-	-	TGTGCCAGTAGACCCCCGAGCACAGATACGCAGTATTTT	CASRPPSTDTQYF
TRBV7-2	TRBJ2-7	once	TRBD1	TGTGCCAGCAGCTCCCTACAGGGGACGTCCTACGAGCAGTACTTC	CASSSLQGTSYEQYF
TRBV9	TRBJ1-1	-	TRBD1	TGTGCCAGCAGCGTCGACAGGGGTAACACTGAAGCTTTCTTT	CASSVDRGNTEAFF
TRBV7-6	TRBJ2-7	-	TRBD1	TGTGCCAGCAGCCCAAGACAGGGGGCCCTCTACGAGCAGTACTTC	CASSPRQGALYEQYF
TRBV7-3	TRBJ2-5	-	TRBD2	TGTGCCAGCAGCTTTTTAGCGGGAGGTATAGAGACCCAGTACTTC	CASSFLAGGIETQYF
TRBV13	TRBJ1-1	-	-	TGTGCCAGCAGCTTGGGGGCACCGAACACTGAAGCTTTCTTT	CASSLGAPNTEAFF
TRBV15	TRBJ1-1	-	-	TGTGCCACCAGCAGAGGCACCAGGCAGGCCACTGAAGCTTTCTTT	CATSRGTRQATEAFF
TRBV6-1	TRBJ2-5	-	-	TGTGCCAGCAGACCCGGTCGGGAGACCCAGTACTTC	CASRPGRETQYF
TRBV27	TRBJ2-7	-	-	TGTGCCAGCAGTTTATGGGAAGGACAGTACGAGCAGTACTTC	CASSLWEGQYEQYF
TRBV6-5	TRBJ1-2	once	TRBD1	TGTGCCAGCAGTGCTGACAGGGGGCACAGCTATGGCTACACCTTC	CASSADRGHSYGYTF
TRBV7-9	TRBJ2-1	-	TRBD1	TGTGCCGGAAACTCGGGACAGGGCCATTGGTGGTACAATGAGCAGTTCTTC	CAGNSGQGHWWYNEQFF
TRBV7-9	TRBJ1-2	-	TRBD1	TGTGCCAGCAGCTCTTCGCGACGGGACAGGGTTAACTATGGCTACACCTTC	CASSSSRRDRVNYGYTF
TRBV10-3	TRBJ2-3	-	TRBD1	TGTGCCATCAAGGGTAACAGGGGTGCCCTAGGAGATACGCAGTATTTT	CAIKGNRGALGDTQYF
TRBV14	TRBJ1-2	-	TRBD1	TGTGCCAGCAGCCAAGATGCCGGGACAGGGATGTTCTATGGCTACACCTTC	CASSQDAGTGMFYGYTF